The rows below give T cell receptor beta chains drawn from one sample of a study of T cell responses to AZD1222 COVID-19 vaccine. Profiled with immunoSEQ multiplex PCR; TCRdb holds only in-frame clones, not every one. This sample carries roughly 90,000 clones, 89% of them seen once, and the ten largest clones take about 5.4%. Material: peripheral blood, obtained 28 days after the second AZD1222 dose. The receptors shown here come from an adult who received the AZD1222 COVID-19 vaccine. Both conserved end residues are part of each CDR3. Each record gives: D gene, clone size, V gene, J gene, CDR3 protein, CDR3 DNA. A D gene is named only where the DNA matches it firmly. A clone size is listed for some rows: how often the clone was seen (once, few, many), or a class if it is expanded.

D gene: -
clone size: -
V gene: TRBV2
J gene: TRBJ2-2
CDR3 protein: CASRLGGGITGELFF
CDR3 DNA: TGTGCCAGCAGACTTGGCGGGGGCATTACCGGGGAGCTGTTTTTT

D gene: -
clone size: -
V gene: TRBV12-3/TRBV12-4
J gene: TRBJ2-1
CDR3 protein: CASSFLGNEQFF
CDR3 DNA: TGTGCCAGCAGCTTTCTAGGGAATGAGCAGTTCTTC

D gene: -
clone size: -
V gene: TRBV3-1/TRBV3-2
J gene: TRBJ2-7
CDR3 protein: CASSQGRRVAGDYEQYF
CDR3 DNA: TGTGCCAGCAGCCAAGGCAGGAGAGTTGCAGGGGACTACGAGCAGTACTTC

D gene: -
clone size: -
V gene: TRBV3-1/TRBV3-2
J gene: TRBJ1-6
CDR3 protein: CASSQGNSPLHF
CDR3 DNA: TGTGCCAGCAGCCAAGGGAATTCACCCCTCCACTTT

D gene: TRBD1
clone size: -
V gene: TRBV6-5
J gene: TRBJ1-2
CDR3 protein: CASSPQQGARYGYTF
CDR3 DNA: TGTGCCAGCAGTCCTCAACAGGGGGCGAGGTATGGCTACACCTTC

D gene: -
clone size: -
V gene: TRBV28
J gene: TRBJ1-2
CDR3 protein: CAIQGGGGYGYTF
CDR3 DNA: TGTGCCATTCAGGGAGGGGGAGGCTATGGCTACACCTTC

D gene: TRBD2
clone size: -
V gene: TRBV7-2
J gene: TRBJ2-7
CDR3 protein: CASSLGPSGGTYEQYF
CDR3 DNA: TGTGCCAGCAGCTTAGGTCCTAGCGGGGGTACCTACGAGCAGTACTTC

D gene: -
clone size: few
V gene: TRBV12-3/TRBV12-4
J gene: TRBJ1-6
CDR3 protein: CASGQLDNSPLHF
CDR3 DNA: TGTGCTTCCGGACAGTTAGATAATTCACCCCTCCACTTT

D gene: -
clone size: -
V gene: TRBV10-3
J gene: TRBJ2-5
CDR3 protein: CANAGSQQETQYF
CDR3 DNA: TGTGCCAATGCCGGCAGCCAGCAAGAGACCCAGTACTTC

D gene: -
clone size: -
V gene: TRBV6-5
J gene: TRBJ1-6
CDR3 protein: CASSYAMGAAGLPLHF
CDR3 DNA: TGTGCCAGCAGTTACGCGATGGGCGCAGCGGGGCTCCCCCTCCACTTT

D gene: -
clone size: -
V gene: TRBV6-5
J gene: TRBJ1-6
CDR3 protein: CASKSSYNSPLHF
CDR3 DNA: TGTGCCAGCAAGAGCTCCTATAATTCACCCCTCCACTTT

D gene: -
clone size: -
V gene: TRBV19
J gene: TRBJ1-1
CDR3 protein: CASSIDATEAFF
CDR3 DNA: TGTGCCAGTAGTATTGACGCCACTGAAGCTTTCTTT

D gene: -
clone size: once
V gene: TRBV14
J gene: TRBJ2-7
CDR3 protein: CASSQDVREGGYEQYF
CDR3 DNA: TGTGCCAGCAGCCAAGATGTCCGCGAAGGGGGCTACGAGCAGTACTTC

D gene: TRBD1
clone size: -
V gene: TRBV4-1
J gene: TRBJ1-6
CDR3 protein: CASSQAAAGTGGKSLHF
CDR3 DNA: TGCGCCAGCAGCCAAGCCGCCGCCGGGACAGGGGGCAAATCCCTCCACTTT

D gene: -
clone size: -
V gene: TRBV5-1
J gene: TRBJ2-5
CDR3 protein: CASSARANQETQYF
CDR3 DNA: TGCGCCAGCAGTGCCCGGGCCAACCAAGAGACCCAGTACTTC

D gene: TRBD1
clone size: -
V gene: TRBV11-3
J gene: TRBJ1-2
CDR3 protein: CASSLEDSYRGFGDGYTF
CDR3 DNA: TGTGCCAGCAGCTTAGAAGACAGTTACAGGGGATTCGGAGATGGCTACACCTTC

D gene: -
clone size: once
V gene: TRBV30
J gene: TRBJ2-1
CDR3 protein: CAWSVWLSNNEQFF
CDR3 DNA: TGTGCCTGGAGTGTATGGCTTAGTAACAATGAGCAGTTCTTC

D gene: -
clone size: -
V gene: TRBV6-5
J gene: TRBJ1-1
CDR3 protein: CASSHYSSGTEAFF
CDR3 DNA: TGTGCCAGCAGTCATTACAGTTCTGGCACTGAAGCTTTCTTT

D gene: -
clone size: -
V gene: TRBV11-3
J gene: TRBJ2-1
CDR3 protein: CASSLGRGVNNEQFF
CDR3 DNA: TGTGCCAGCAGCTTAGGCAGGGGAGTTAACAATGAGCAGTTCTTC

D gene: -
clone size: -
V gene: TRBV14
J gene: TRBJ2-2
CDR3 protein: CASSQVSAGELFF
CDR3 DNA: TGTGCCAGCAGCCAAGTTTCGGCCGGGGAGCTGTTTTTT

D gene: -
clone size: -
V gene: TRBV5-6
J gene: TRBJ1-1
CDR3 protein: CASSLGGQNTEAFF
CDR3 DNA: TGTGCCAGCAGCTTGGGGGGACAGAACACTGAAGCTTTCTTT

D gene: TRBD1
clone size: -
V gene: TRBV28
J gene: TRBJ2-7
CDR3 protein: CASSPTGDRPSYEQYF
CDR3 DNA: TGTGCCAGCAGTCCGACGGGGGACAGGCCCTCCTACGAGCAGTACTTC

D gene: -
clone size: -
V gene: TRBV9
J gene: TRBJ2-7
CDR3 protein: CASSVVPSYEQYF
CDR3 DNA: TGTGCCAGCAGCGTAGTGCCCTCCTACGAGCAGTACTTC

D gene: -
clone size: -
V gene: TRBV7-9
J gene: TRBJ1-6
CDR3 protein: CASSPTGGGSPLHF
CDR3 DNA: TGTGCCAGCAGCCCTACGGGGGGAGGTTCACCCCTCCACTTT

D gene: -
clone size: -
V gene: TRBV7-2
J gene: TRBJ2-5
CDR3 protein: CASSLVRGRGETQYF
CDR3 DNA: TGTGCCAGCAGCTTAGTTAGGGGCAGGGGAGAGACCCAGTACTTC

D gene: TRBD1
clone size: -
V gene: TRBV6-1
J gene: TRBJ1-2
CDR3 protein: CASGDRTNYGYTF
CDR3 DNA: TGTGCCAGCGGGGACAGAACTAACTATGGCTACACCTTC

D gene: TRBD1
clone size: few
V gene: TRBV5-1
J gene: TRBJ1-1
CDR3 protein: CASGHGQGNTEAFF
CDR3 DNA: TGCGCCAGCGGACACGGACAGGGGAACACTGAAGCTTTCTTT

D gene: TRBD1
clone size: -
V gene: TRBV6-2/TRBV6-3
J gene: TRBJ1-5
CDR3 protein: CASSYLRGQGGQPQHF
CDR3 DNA: TGTGCCAGCAGTTACCTAAGGGGACAGGGGGGTCAGCCCCAGCATTTT

D gene: TRBD1
clone size: once
V gene: TRBV19
J gene: TRBJ2-2
CDR3 protein: CASRQPGSAGGHGELFF
CDR3 DNA: TGTGCCAGTAGGCAACCAGGTAGTGCAGGGGGCCACGGGGAGCTGTTTTTT

D gene: -
clone size: -
V gene: TRBV7-8
J gene: TRBJ1-1
CDR3 protein: CASSLYLPGQNTEAFF
CDR3 DNA: TGTGCCAGCAGCTTATATCTGCCAGGCCAGAACACTGAAGCTTTCTTT

D gene: TRBD1
clone size: -
V gene: TRBV6-5
J gene: TRBJ1-6
CDR3 protein: CASSPGDRPNSPLHF
CDR3 DNA: TGTGCCAGCAGTCCGGGGGACAGACCAAATTCACCCCTCCACTTT

D gene: TRBD1
clone size: few
V gene: TRBV4-1
J gene: TRBJ2-1
CDR3 protein: CASSLLSGTESNEQFF
CDR3 DNA: TGCGCCAGCAGCCTCCTCTCTGGGACAGAATCCAATGAGCAGTTCTTC

D gene: TRBD2
clone size: once
V gene: TRBV2
J gene: TRBJ2-1
CDR3 protein: CASSEGRRGLADNYNEQFF
CDR3 DNA: TGTGCCAGCAGTGAAGGAAGGCGAGGACTAGCAGACAATTACAATGAGCAGTTCTTC

D gene: TRBD1
clone size: -
V gene: TRBV2
J gene: TRBJ2-5
CDR3 protein: CASSDLDRGSTRQETQYF
CDR3 DNA: TGTGCCAGCAGTGATTTGGACAGGGGCTCCACCAGGCAAGAGACCCAGTACTTC

D gene: -
clone size: -
V gene: TRBV6-6
J gene: TRBJ2-1
CDR3 protein: CASSLTDPYNEQFF
CDR3 DNA: TGTGCCAGCAGTCTGACAGACCCCTACAATGAGCAGTTCTTC

D gene: TRBD1
clone size: -
V gene: TRBV6-5
J gene: TRBJ2-7
CDR3 protein: CATQGASYEQYF
CDR3 DNA: TGTGCCACGCAGGGGGCTTCCTACGAGCAGTACTTC

D gene: -
clone size: -
V gene: TRBV12-3/TRBV12-4
J gene: TRBJ2-1
CDR3 protein: CASSRSGRQFF
CDR3 DNA: TGTGCCAGCAGCCGGAGCGGGCGGCAGTTCTTC

D gene: -
clone size: -
V gene: TRBV6-6
J gene: TRBJ2-2
CDR3 protein: CASSPPVGLLGTGELFF
CDR3 DNA: TGTGCCAGCAGTCCCCCCGTGGGGCTACTGGGCACCGGGGAGCTGTTTTTT

D gene: -
clone size: -
V gene: TRBV5-6
J gene: TRBJ2-6
CDR3 protein: CASSLRGGRANVLTF
CDR3 DNA: TGTGCCAGCAGCTTACGGGGAGGCCGGGCCAACGTCCTGACTTTC

D gene: TRBD1
clone size: -
V gene: TRBV6-5
J gene: TRBJ1-2
CDR3 protein: CASSYLGGDYTF
CDR3 DNA: TGTGCCAGCAGTTACTTAGGGGGCGACTACACCTTC

D gene: -
clone size: -
V gene: TRBV5-1
J gene: TRBJ1-6
CDR3 protein: CASSLEDRYSSSYNSPLHF
CDR3 DNA: TGCGCCAGCAGCTTGGAGGACAGATACTCGAGCTCCTATAATTCACCCCTCCACTTT

D gene: TRBD1
clone size: -
V gene: TRBV6-2/TRBV6-3
J gene: TRBJ2-7
CDR3 protein: CASSYSRGQGSYEQYF
CDR3 DNA: TGTGCCAGCAGTTACTCCCGGGGACAGGGATCCTACGAGCAGTACTTC

D gene: TRBD1
clone size: -
V gene: TRBV7-8
J gene: TRBJ1-4
CDR3 protein: CASSSDRGRLTNEKLFF
CDR3 DNA: TGTGCCAGCAGCTCCGACAGGGGGCGCTTGACTAATGAAAAACTGTTTTTT

D gene: TRBD1
clone size: -
V gene: TRBV5-4
J gene: TRBJ2-7
CDR3 protein: CASGASTGQGGREQYF
CDR3 DNA: TGTGCCAGCGGGGCGAGTACGGGACAGGGGGGAAGGGAGCAGTACTTC

D gene: -
clone size: -
V gene: TRBV6-4
J gene: TRBJ2-7
CDR3 protein: CASSETRGSEQYF
CDR3 DNA: TGTGCCAGCAGTGAGACTAGAGGGTCCGAGCAGTACTTC

D gene: -
clone size: once
V gene: TRBV7-3
J gene: TRBJ1-5
CDR3 protein: CASSLQGNQPQHF
CDR3 DNA: TGTGCCAGCAGTTTACAGGGCAATCAGCCCCAGCATTTT

D gene: -
clone size: -
V gene: TRBV13
J gene: TRBJ2-1
CDR3 protein: CASSLGGGGDEQFF
CDR3 DNA: TGTGCCAGCAGCTTAGGAGGGGGTGGGGATGAGCAGTTCTTC

D gene: TRBD2
clone size: -
V gene: TRBV19
J gene: TRBJ2-2
CDR3 protein: CASSIGGGPGELFF
CDR3 DNA: TGTGCCAGTAGTATTGGCGGGGGACCCGGGGAGCTGTTTTTT

D gene: -
clone size: -
V gene: TRBV2
J gene: TRBJ2-7
CDR3 protein: CASSEALGVAQYF
CDR3 DNA: TGTGCCAGCAGTGAAGCGCTTGGGGTCGCGCAGTACTTC

D gene: -
clone size: -
V gene: TRBV4-2
J gene: TRBJ1-2
CDR3 protein: CASSQDYKQSYGYTF
CDR3 DNA: TGTGCCAGCAGCCAAGATTATAAACAGAGCTATGGCTACACCTTC

D gene: -
clone size: once
V gene: TRBV2
J gene: TRBJ2-7
CDR3 protein: CASRFEGSTYEQYF
CDR3 DNA: TGTGCCAGCAGGTTCGAGGGGTCGACCTACGAGCAGTACTTC

D gene: -
clone size: -
V gene: TRBV2
J gene: TRBJ1-5
CDR3 protein: CASRGSNQPQHF
CDR3 DNA: TGTGCCAGCAGAGGGAGCAATCAGCCCCAGCATTTT